This TCR beta chain was identified during a study of T cell responses to AZD1222 COVID-19 vaccine. The study, taken as a whole, reports: Spike-specific TCR repertoires showed rising breadth and depth after two AZD1222 doses. Donors skewed white British and female; clonal diversity was possibly underestimated.

Note on this clone: Its target is unknown.

Some clones are missing from TCRdb's copy, which holds only in-frame ones; the method was immunoSEQ multiplex PCR. The table shows roughly 180,000 clones, with 90% to 95% occurring only once. The V segment lost 2 bases and the J segment 2 bases; nucleotides outside the gene matches: 5. Germline CDR1 reads SGHTA; CDR2 reads FQGNSA. This CDR3 comprises 15 residues. The starting material was peripheral blood, obtained 28 days after the second AZD1222 dose. The clonotype was recovered from an adult who received the AZD1222 COVID-19 vaccine. The genes are TRBV7-2 and TRBJ2-5, with 7 bases lining up with TRBD2. CDR3: CASSLMPSGQETQYF. The DNA for the CDR3 is TGTGCCAGCAGCTTAATGCCTAGCGGACAAGAGACCCAGTACTTC.